This T cell receptor (beta chain) comes out of a study of blood T cells in healthy people across ages (dated by TCRdb to the mid-2010s). For the wider study: In model experiments, roughly one uniquely barcoded TCR beta cDNA molecule per two T cells was captured by template switching. To track age-related changes in TCR beta repertoire diversity, the study relied on deep sequencing normalized with unique cDNA molecular identifiers. Donors of different ages were randomly distributed across sequencing lanes to avoid experimental bias. For two donors (one aged 18 to 30 and one aged 80 or older), the study analyzed two additional independent replicas of 1 million unique cDNA reads from the same blood draw. Donors were grouped into four age groups: young (average roughly 16 years), middle-aged (roughly 40), aged (over 55) and long-lived (82).

Paper-wide results and their limitations: Since profiling was done on bulk unsorted PBMCs, naive and antigen-experienced compartments could not be conclusively compared. As age increased, observed TCR beta diversity per million T cells dropped in a roughly linear way, and a significant reduction was already evident by age 40. Compared with the aged group, the long-lived group had more naive CD4+ T cells, fewer expanded clones and increased TCR diversity, a pattern suggesting age selection. Estimates of total diversity based on one million sequenced T cells were regarded as lower bounds and as underestimates. The CMV infection status of donors was not known, potentially confounding age-related changes in expanded clonotypes. A strong correlation was found between observed TCR beta diversity and the percentage of naive T cells measured by flow cytometry.

V lost 1 base and J lost 6 bases; the stretch between them is 11 bases long. CDR1 and CDR2, looked up from the germline V gene, are MGHRA and YSYEKL. Spanning cysteine to phenylalanine, the CDR3 consists of 14 amino acids. Only CDR3 DNA remains: 42 bases, in frame from the first base. The table lists this clonotype with many counts. Its binding antigen is unknown. Per-base qualities were not stored, and no clone one base away is much larger. The 39 donors, aged roughly 6 to 100 years, were systemically healthy Caucasian individuals from Russia. Approximately 9 milliliters of peripheral blood were collected from each donor into EDTA-treated Vacutainer tubes. Ficoll-Paque density-gradient centrifugation was used to isolate PBMCs, with at least 7 million per sample. Total RNA, at least 5 micrograms per sample, was extracted from PBMCs with Trizol reagent. For every donor, an aliquot of PBMCs went through flow cytometry to measure the percentages of naive CD45RAhigh/CD27high T cells.

The library was obtained by 5' RACE. Reads for this sample came from an Illumina HiSeq 2500. The second PCR ran for roughly 7 to 11 cycles and used a J-beta primer mix along with a sample-barcoded 5' primer. A unique molecular identifier was introduced onto each TCR beta cDNA molecule by a template-switch 5' adaptor carrying 12 random nucleotides. At least 2.5 million CDR3-containing paired-end reads were obtained from each sample. First-strand cDNA was synthesized from all RNA with the Mint cDNA synthesis kit, primed by a TRBC-specific oligonucleotide. All cDNA was treated with uracil-DNA glycosylase and then went through a first 18-cycle PCR with the universal primers M1SS and BC2_uni_R. The study's processing was this. Each sample was normalized by randomly selecting 1 million high-quality reads, each carrying a distinct molecular identifier. Reads with shared molecular identifiers were discarded instead of being binned into consensus sequences. MiTCR, set to a Q25 quality threshold and the strictest error-elimination algorithm, was used for CDR3 identification, clonotype clustering and error correction. A nonparametric unseen species model with Euler transformation was used to estimate a lower bound on total TCR beta diversity. TCRdb reran the public reads through fastp at Q25 and MiXCR, keeping productive beta chains. Rows are combined by CDR3 protein, so each entry shows the most common genes and DNA. TCRdb's processing, not the study's, gives the V and J calls here. The sample table holds about 380,000 distinct CDR3 sequences, of which 45% to 60% were seen once. Under 65% of the sample lies in the top ten.

Material for sequencing was blood. The source of this sequence is a man aged 55 to 70 in good health. This receptor chain uses TRBV4-1 and TRBJ2-3; matching of 7 bases hints at TRBD2 as the D gene. The DNA is TGCGCCAGCAGCCAAGTAGGGGGGGCCGATACGCAGTATTTT. Translated, it reads CASSQVGGADTQYF.